Detailed here is one T cell receptor (beta chain). The antigen is unknown. The data stem from a study of cytomegalovirus exposure and HLA in healthy donors. The study ran its PCR with 60 Vbeta and 13 Jbeta primers. Assay used: immunoSEQ multiplex PCR; TCRdb lists only in-frame clones, some missing. Among over 100,000 clones listed, about 83% were seen once. Points from the study as a whole: Rare TCR sequences dominated, though some public TCRs recurred in many donors. In vitro checks showed that a few CMV-associated chains really do target CMV antigens.

The V and J ends lost 7 bases and 4 bases respectively, with 14 bases between them. The CDR3 consists of 14 residues. Germline V gives CDR1 MNHNS, CDR2 SASEGT. The source material was PBMCs. The receptor was derived from a female donor in good health and CMV-seronegative. The chain recombines TRBV6-1 with TRBJ1-3; maybe TRBD1 (6 bases). The DNA for the CDR3 is TGTGCCAGCATAACAGGGCTCCCCGGAAACACCATATATTTT. It codes for CASITGLPGNTIYF.